One and the same sample provided the 10 T cell receptor beta chains below, sequenced in a study of CD8+CD57+ T cells in acquired aplastic anemia. The sequenced patients had an expansion of CD8+CD57+ cells seen by flow cytometry. For CDR3 and TCR beta VDJ profiling, genomic DNA was the template used. TCRdb independently ran MiXCR on the reads; one entry per CDR3 protein. The data hold 450,000 to 550,000 distinct CDR3 sequences, with 25% to 40% observed a single time. The source material was sorted CD4+, CD8+, or CD8+CD57+ T cells (not recorded which) from PBMCs. The receptors here all came from a human donor with aplastic anemia.

This clonotype came up many times. The V and J genes are TRBV20-1 and TRBJ2-3; TRBD1 might be the D (5 bases). Germline CDR1 is DFQATT and CDR2 is SNEGSKA (reference sequence). Trimming stripped 2 bases from V and 3 bases from J, with 15 bases between. This CDR3 comprises 15 residues. CDR3 nucleotide sequence: TGCAGTGCTAGAATGGCAGGCGACAGAACAGATACGCAGTATTTT. Translation: CSARMAGDRTDTQYF.

V is TRBV10-3 and J is TRBJ2-5; D not certain. The CDR3 loop spans 12 amino acids. Germline CDR1 and CDR2: ENHRY and SYGVKD. Trimming took 4 bases from V and 2 from J, leaving 5 bases between them. The CDR3 DNA reads as TGTGCCATCAGTGGGGCTCAAGAGACCCAGTACTTC. Protein: CAISGAQETQYF.

There are many counts of this clonotype. The chain uses TRBV6-5 and TRBJ1-6; D call uncertain. The germline V gene encodes CDR1 MNHEY and CDR2 SVGAGI. Trimming left V 0 bases short and J 9 bases short, with 12 bases between. The CDR3 sequence is 15 residues long. CDR3 protein: CASSYSRIQSSPLHF. For the CDR3, the DNA is TGTGCCAGCAGTTACTCGAGGATCCAGAGTTCACCCCTCCACTTT.

The rearrangement links TRBV4-2 to TRBJ1-1; D is perhaps TRBD1 (6 bases). The CDR3 totals 17 residues. Germline V CDR1 and CDR2: LGHNA, YNFKEQ. Between the trimmed V and J ends, which lost 4 bases and 7 bases, there was a span of 25 bases. CDR3 nucleotide sequence: TGTGCCAGCAGCCTGACGGGGACAAAATTGCCGGTGCATGAAGCTTTCTTT. Translating gives CASSLTGTKLPVHEAFF.

This sequence joins TRBV27 and TRBJ1-1; D gene uncertain. The germline CDR1 and CDR2 sequences are MNHEY and SMNVEV (reference sequence). The CDR3 extends over 12 amino acids. The V gene lost 1 base and the J gene lost 6 bases, with 6 bases spanning the gap. The CDR3 loop is CASSLFGPEAFF. The DNA of the CDR3 is TGTGCCAGCAGTTTATTCGGACCTGAAGCTTTCTTT.

This clonotype was found many times. The rearrangement links TRBV19 to TRBJ2-7; 8 positions match TRBD1. In germline, CDR1 is LNHDA, CDR2 SQIVND (reference sequence). J lost 6 bases, V lost 6 bases, and 4 bases had no gene match. The CDR3 is made up of 12 amino acids. The DNA for the CDR3 is TGTGCCAGTAGCCAGACAGGGGCCGAGCAGTACTTC. Protein product: CASSQTGAEQYF.

This clonotype was counted many times. This chain joins TRBV5-8 and TRBJ1-2; a weak D match, TRBD1 (6 bases). The V gene lost 4 bases and the J gene lost 4 bases, with 17 bases spanning the gap. Germline-derived CDR1 and CDR2 are SGHTS and YDEGEE. This CDR3 is 15 amino acids long. The DNA for the CDR3 is TGTGCCAGCAGCAAGAACAGGGATTCCGGCTATGGCTACACCTTC. Its protein product is CASSKNRDSGYGYTF.

The chain uses TRBV5-1 and TRBJ2-7, with TRBD2 matching over 8 bases. Per the germline V gene, CDR1 is SGHRS and CDR2 is YFSETQ. Trimming cost V 2 bases and J 3 bases; bases outside gene matches: 7. CDR3 size: 15 residues. CDR3 in DNA: TGCGCCAGCAGCTTTATTAGCGGGACGAACTACGAGCAGTACTTC. It yields the protein CASSFISGTNYEQYF.

At least ten counts were recorded for this clonotype. The chain joins TRBV24-1 to TRBJ2-3; no reliable D call. Looked up from germline, CDR1 is KGHDR and CDR2 is SFDVKD. The V gene lost 4 bases and the J gene lost 4 bases, with 11 bases spanning the gap. The CDR3 spans 14 residues. The CDR3 loop is CATSDPRWADTQYF. CDR3 DNA sequence: TGTGCCACCAGTGACCCCCGCTGGGCAGATACGCAGTATTTT.

Details on this clonotype: Being one base from a much bigger clone, this may be a read error. The J gene is TRBJ1-5, the V gene TRBV7-9; D gene uncertain. Germline loops: CDR1 SEHNR, CDR2 FQNEAQ (reference sequence). The CDR3 extends over 11 amino acids. Deletions cut 11 bases from V and 0 bases from J, with 5 bases between. The CDR3 DNA is TGTGCCGACTATAGCAATCAGCCCCAGCATTTT. Its translation: CADYSNQPQHF.